The 14 T cell receptor beta chains below come from one sample, sequenced in a study of T cells after yellow fever vaccination. Using its own MiXCR run on the 5' RACE reads, TCRdb lists one record per CDR3 protein. This sample carries 500,000 to 650,000 distinct CDR3 sequences, roughly 17% of them seen once, and the ten largest clones take 17%. This specimen was PBMCs, taken around 5 days after the first yellow fever vaccination. All receptors derive from a man aged 18 to 35 who received the YFV17D yellow fever vaccine.

This clonotype was picked up many times. V is TRBV20-1 and J is TRBJ2-1; D is ambiguous. From germline, CDR1 is DFQATT and CDR2 SNEGSKA (reference sequence). V lost 6 bases, J lost 6 bases, and 6 bases lay in between. This CDR3 region has 10 residues. CDR3 sequence reads: CSASTNEQFF. CDR3 sequence (DNA): TGCAGTGCCTCCACCAATGAGCAGTTCTTC.

This chain uses TRBV20-1 with TRBJ2-5; TRBD1 agrees at 12 bases. The germline gives CDR1 DFQATT, CDR2 SNEGSKA (reference sequence). V gave up 6 bases and J gave up 4 bases; unmatched junction bases: 9. This CDR3 is 15 amino acids long. In nucleotides, the CDR3 is TGCAGTGCGAATTGGGACAGGGGGCCGGGAGAGACCCAGTACTTC. Amino acids: CSANWDRGPGETQYF.

This clonotype was counted a few times. The rearrangement joins TRBV11-2 to TRBJ2-1; D gene uncertain. CDR1 is SGHAT and CDR2 is FQNNGV in the germline V gene. This CDR3 spans 12 amino acids. V lost 3 bases and J lost 7, with 7 bases in between. The CDR3 DNA is TGTGCCAGCAGCTTCTACAGTAATGAGCAGTTCTTC. Its translation is CASSFYSNEQFF.

The chain joins TRBV7-2 to TRBJ2-3, with D tentatively TRBD1 or TRBD2 (5 bases each). The germline V and J ends were trimmed by 4 bases and 2 bases, with 16 bases remaining between them. CDR1 and CDR2 from the germline V gene are SGHTA and FQGNSA. This CDR3 contains 16 residues. CDR3 in amino acids: CASSSIEGFVTDTQYF. CDR3 coding DNA: TGTGCCAGCAGCTCTATCGAGGGGTTCGTCACAGATACGCAGTATTTT. The full variable domain, completed using reference TRBV7-2 and TRBJ2-3, is GAGVSQSPSNKVTEKGKDVELRCDPISGHTALYWYRQSLGQGLEFLIYFQGNSAPDKSGLPSDRFSAERTGGSVSTLTIQRTQQEDSAVYLCASSSIEGFVTDTQYFGPGTRLTVL.

The chain has TRBV28 and TRBJ1-1; D gene uncertain. The V end lost 5 bases, the J end lost 10 bases, and 20 bases lay between the germline ends. The CDR3 loop spans 14 amino acids. Germline V gene data show CDR1 as MDHEN and CDR2 as SYDVKM. The CDR3 sequence is CASSPRVFLVRAFF. In DNA, the CDR3 is TGTGCCAGCAGTCCCCGGGTCTTCCTTGTCCGAGCTTTCTTT.

V and J are TRBV4-3 and TRBJ2-5, with D perhaps given as TRBD1 or TRBD2 (6 bases each). CDR1 is LGHNA and CDR2 is YSLEER in the germline V gene. The CDR3 is 16 amino acids. Trimming pared 0 bases from V and 5 bases from J, leaving 16 bases between. The CDR3 protein is CASSQDRGDKGETQYF. The CDR3 coding sequence is TGCGCCAGCAGCCAAGATAGGGGGGATAAGGGTGAGACCCAGTACTTC.

This clonotype was picked up a small number of times. The chain joins TRBV21-1 to TRBJ2-7; TRBD1, the table's D call, lacks a check against the DNA. TRBV21-1 is described as a pseudogene. The CDR3 has 16 amino acids. CDR3 in amino acids: CASSKDQQGASYEQYF. As DNA, the CDR3 is TGTGCCAGCAGCAAAGATCAGCAGGGGGCTTCCTACGAGCAGTACTTC.

Note on this clonotype: A much more abundant neighbour one base away suggests this may be a read error. The chain is built from TRBV5-4 and TRBJ2-2, with 12 positions matching TRBD1. Per germline, CDR1 SGHNT and CDR2 YYREEE (reference sequence). The CDR3 runs 17 residues. This CDR3 is CASSLAGTGGAAGELLF. The DNA of the CDR3 is TGTGCCAGCAGCTTGGCAGGGACAGGGGGCGCGGCCGGGGAGCTGCTTTTT.

This clonotype was observed a few times. V usage is TRBV6-1 and J usage is TRBJ2-7; 8 bases align to TRBD2. The V segment lost 6 bases and the J segment 6 bases; nucleotides outside the gene matches: 13. Germline values: CDR1 MNHNS, CDR2 SASEGT. CDR3 length: 15 amino acids. The CDR3 region is CASSPLSGSLGEQYF. Written as DNA, the CDR3 is TGTGCCAGCAGCCCCCTGAGCGGGAGTTTGGGCGAGCAGTACTTC.

V gene TRBV4-1 combines with J gene TRBJ1-5, with no clear D. The CDR3 has 18 residues. The germline gives CDR1 MGHRA, CDR2 YSYEKL. The V end lost 1 base, the J end lost 3 bases, and 19 bases lay between the germline ends. In DNA, the CDR3 is TGCGCCAGCAGCCAAGCCGCCCCAGGAGACTTTAACAATCAGCCCCAGCATTTT. Its protein is CASSQAAPGDFNNQPQHF.

This clonotype was recorded only once. V and J are TRBV29-1 and TRBJ2-2; tentative D call: TRBD2 (6 bases). The V gene's germline CDR1 is SQVTM and CDR2 ANQGSEA. Trimming took 8 bases from V and 4 from J, leaving 14 bases between them. This CDR3 spans 13 amino acids. In DNA form, the CDR3 reads TGCAGCTGCAGGGACTCGCGCACCGGGGAGCTGTTTTTT. Translation: CSCRDSRTGELFF.

This clonotype was counted a single time. V is TRBV7-3 and J is TRBJ2-3; D remains ambiguous. CDR1 and CDR2 from the germline V gene are SGHTA and FQGTGA. The V end was cut by 4 bases, the J end by 6 bases, with 11 bases between. CDR3 length: 13 amino acids. DNA for the CDR3: TGTGCCAGCAGCTCGAAGGGAATGGATACGCAGTATTTT. It yields the protein CASSSKGMDTQYF. Full variable domain (rest looked up from reference TRBV7-3 and TRBJ2-3): GAGVSQTPSNKVTEKGKYVELRCDPISGHTALYWYRQSLGQGPEFLIYFQGTGAADDSGLPNDRFFAVRPEGSVSTLKIQRTERGDSAVYLCASSSKGMDTQYFGPGTRLTVL.

This clonotype was seen only a few times. V and J are TRBV20-1 and TRBJ1-5; the D is unclear. V lost 5 bases and J 2 bases, leaving 13 bases between the germline ends. CDR3 length: 14 amino acids. Germline loops: CDR1 DFQATT, CDR2 SNEGSKA (reference sequence). In DNA, the CDR3 is TGCAGTGCTCCACTCCGGATGGGCAATCAGCCCCAGCATTTT. Protein: CSAPLRMGNQPQHF.

This chain links TRBV5-1 with TRBJ2-7; D is uncertain. CDR3 length equals 14 residues. Trimming pared 0 bases from V and 2 bases from J, leaving 9 bases between. Germline V gene data show CDR1 as SGHRS and CDR2 as YFSETQ. The CDR3 sequence is CASSLVEVPYEQYF. CDR3 sequence (DNA): TGCGCCAGCAGCTTGGTCGAAGTCCCCTACGAGCAGTACTTC.